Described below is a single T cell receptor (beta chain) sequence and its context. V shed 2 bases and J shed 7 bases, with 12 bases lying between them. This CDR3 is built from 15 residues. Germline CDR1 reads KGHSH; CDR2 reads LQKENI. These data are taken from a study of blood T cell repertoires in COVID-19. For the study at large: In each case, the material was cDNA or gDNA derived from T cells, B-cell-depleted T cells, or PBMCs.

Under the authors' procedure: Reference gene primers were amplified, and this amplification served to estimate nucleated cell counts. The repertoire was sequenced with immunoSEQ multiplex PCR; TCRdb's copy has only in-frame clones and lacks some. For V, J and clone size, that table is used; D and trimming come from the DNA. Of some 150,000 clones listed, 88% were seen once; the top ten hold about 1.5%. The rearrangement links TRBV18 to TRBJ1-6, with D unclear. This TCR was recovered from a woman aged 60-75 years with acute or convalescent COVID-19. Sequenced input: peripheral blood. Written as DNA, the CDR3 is TGTGCCAGCTCACCAGGGGAGTTCCTCAATTCACCCCTCCACTTT. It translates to CASSPGEFLNSPLHF.